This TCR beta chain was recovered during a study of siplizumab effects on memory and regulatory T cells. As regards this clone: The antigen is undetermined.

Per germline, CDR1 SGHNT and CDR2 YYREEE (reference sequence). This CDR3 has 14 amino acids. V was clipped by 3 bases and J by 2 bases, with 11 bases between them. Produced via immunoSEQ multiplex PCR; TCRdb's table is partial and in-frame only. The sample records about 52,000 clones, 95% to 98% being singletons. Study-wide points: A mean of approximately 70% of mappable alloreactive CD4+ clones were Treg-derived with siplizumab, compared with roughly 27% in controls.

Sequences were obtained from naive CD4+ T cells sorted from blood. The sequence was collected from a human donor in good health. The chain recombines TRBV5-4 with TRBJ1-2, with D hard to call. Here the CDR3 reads CASSSVGSNYGYTF. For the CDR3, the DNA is TGTGCCAGCAGCTCGGTAGGGTCGAACTATGGCTACACCTTC.